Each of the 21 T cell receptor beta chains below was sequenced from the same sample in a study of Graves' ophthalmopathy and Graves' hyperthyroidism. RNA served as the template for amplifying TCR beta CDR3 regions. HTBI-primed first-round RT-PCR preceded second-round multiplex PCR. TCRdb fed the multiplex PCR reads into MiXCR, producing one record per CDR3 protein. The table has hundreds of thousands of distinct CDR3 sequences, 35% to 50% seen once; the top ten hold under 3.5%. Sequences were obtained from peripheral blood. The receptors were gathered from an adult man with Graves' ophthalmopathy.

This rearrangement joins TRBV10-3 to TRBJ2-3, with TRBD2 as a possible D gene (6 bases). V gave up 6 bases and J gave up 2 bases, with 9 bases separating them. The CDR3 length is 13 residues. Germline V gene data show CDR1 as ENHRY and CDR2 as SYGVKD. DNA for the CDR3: TGTGCCATCAGCTGGGGGGACACAGATACGCAGTATTTT. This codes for CAISWGDTDTQYF.

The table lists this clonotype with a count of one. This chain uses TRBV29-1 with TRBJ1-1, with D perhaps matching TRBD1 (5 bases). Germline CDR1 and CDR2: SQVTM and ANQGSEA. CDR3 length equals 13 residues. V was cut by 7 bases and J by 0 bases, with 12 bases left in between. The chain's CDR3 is CSDPGNMNTEAFF. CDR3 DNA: TGCAGCGACCCAGGGAACATGAACACTGAAGCTTTCTTT.

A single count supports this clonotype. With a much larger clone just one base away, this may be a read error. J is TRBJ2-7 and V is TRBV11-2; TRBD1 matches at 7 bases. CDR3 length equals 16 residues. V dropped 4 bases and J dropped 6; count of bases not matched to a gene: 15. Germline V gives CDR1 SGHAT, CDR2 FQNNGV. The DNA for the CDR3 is TGTGCCAGCAGCTCTAGAGGGACAGTTGGCGTATGCGAGCAGTACTTC. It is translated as CASSSRGTVGVCEQYF.

CDR3 sequence reads: CASGTRRQYF. The CDR3 nucleotides are TGTGCCAGCGGGACTAGAAGACAGTACTTC. This chain connects TRBV27 to TRBJ2-7; 8 bases are shared with TRBD2. Germline V gene lookup returns CDR1 MNHEY and CDR2 SMNVEV (reference sequence). The CDR3 runs to 10 residues. The V segment lost 8 bases and the J segment 10 bases; nucleotides outside the gene matches: 4.

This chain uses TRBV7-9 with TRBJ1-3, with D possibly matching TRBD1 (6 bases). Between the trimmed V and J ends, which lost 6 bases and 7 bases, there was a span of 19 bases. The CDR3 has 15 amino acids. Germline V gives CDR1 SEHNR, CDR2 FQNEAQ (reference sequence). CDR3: CASSGWGGGGNTIYF. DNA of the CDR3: TGTGCCAGCAGTGGATGGGGCGGTGGGGGCAACACCATATATTTT.

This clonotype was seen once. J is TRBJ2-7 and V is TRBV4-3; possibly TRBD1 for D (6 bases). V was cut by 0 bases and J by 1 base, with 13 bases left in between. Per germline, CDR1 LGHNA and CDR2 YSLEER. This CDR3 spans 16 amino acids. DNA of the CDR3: TGCGCCAGCAGCCAAGATACAGGGAAGATATCCTACGAGCAGTACGTC. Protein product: CASSQDTGKISYEQYV.

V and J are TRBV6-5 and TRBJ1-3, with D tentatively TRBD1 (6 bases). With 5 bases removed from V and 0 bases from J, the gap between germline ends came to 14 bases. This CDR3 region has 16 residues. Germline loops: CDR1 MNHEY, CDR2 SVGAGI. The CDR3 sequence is CASSTDRPPSGNTIYF. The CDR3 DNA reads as TGTGCCAGCAGTACCGACAGGCCCCCCTCTGGAAACACCATATATTTT.

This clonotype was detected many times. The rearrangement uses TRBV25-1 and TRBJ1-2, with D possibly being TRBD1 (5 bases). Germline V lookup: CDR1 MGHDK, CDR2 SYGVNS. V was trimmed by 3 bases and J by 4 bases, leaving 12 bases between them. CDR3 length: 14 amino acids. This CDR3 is CASSDALGAYGYTF. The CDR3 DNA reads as TGTGCCAGCAGTGATGCCCTCGGGGCCTATGGCTACACCTTC.

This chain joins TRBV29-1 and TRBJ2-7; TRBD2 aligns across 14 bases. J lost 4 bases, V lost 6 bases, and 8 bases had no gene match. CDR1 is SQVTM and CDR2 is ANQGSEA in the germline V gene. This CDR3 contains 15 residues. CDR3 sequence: CSVEGTSGSGYEQYF. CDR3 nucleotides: TGCAGCGTCGAGGGGACTAGCGGGAGCGGGTACGAGCAGTACTTC.

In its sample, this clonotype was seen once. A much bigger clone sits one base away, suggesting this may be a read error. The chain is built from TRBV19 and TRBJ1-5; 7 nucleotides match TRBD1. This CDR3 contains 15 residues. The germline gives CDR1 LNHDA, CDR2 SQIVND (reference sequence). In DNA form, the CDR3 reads TGTGCCAGTAGTCGGGACAGACAAATCAATCAGTCCCAGCATTTT. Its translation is CASSRDRQINQSQHF.

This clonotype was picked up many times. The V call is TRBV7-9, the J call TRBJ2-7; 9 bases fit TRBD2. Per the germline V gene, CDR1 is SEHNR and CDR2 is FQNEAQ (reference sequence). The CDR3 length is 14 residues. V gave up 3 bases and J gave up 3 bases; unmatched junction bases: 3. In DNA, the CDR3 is TGTGCCAGCAGCTTGGGACTAGCTGACTACGAGCAGTACTTC. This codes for CASSLGLADYEQYF.

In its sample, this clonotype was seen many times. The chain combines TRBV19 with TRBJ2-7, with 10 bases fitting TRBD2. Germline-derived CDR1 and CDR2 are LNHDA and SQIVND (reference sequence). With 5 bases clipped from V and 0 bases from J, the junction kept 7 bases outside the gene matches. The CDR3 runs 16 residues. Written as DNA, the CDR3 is TGTGCCAGTAGTTTCATTGCTAGCGGGAGCTCCTACGAGCAGTACTTC. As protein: CASSFIASGSSYEQYF. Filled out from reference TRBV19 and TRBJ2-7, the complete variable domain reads DGGITQSPKYLFRKEGQNVTLSCEQNLNHDAMYWYRQDPGQGLRLIYYSQIVNDFQKGDIAEGYSVSREKKESFPLTVTSAQKNPTAFYLCASSFIASGSSYEQYFGPGTRLTVT.

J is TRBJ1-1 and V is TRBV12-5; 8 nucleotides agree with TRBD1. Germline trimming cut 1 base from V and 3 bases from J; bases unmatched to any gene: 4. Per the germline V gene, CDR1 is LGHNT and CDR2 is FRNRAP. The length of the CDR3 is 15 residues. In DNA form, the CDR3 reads TGTGCTAGTGGTTTGGGGGGACAGGCCCACACTGAAGCTTTCTTT. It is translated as CASGLGGQAHTEAFF.

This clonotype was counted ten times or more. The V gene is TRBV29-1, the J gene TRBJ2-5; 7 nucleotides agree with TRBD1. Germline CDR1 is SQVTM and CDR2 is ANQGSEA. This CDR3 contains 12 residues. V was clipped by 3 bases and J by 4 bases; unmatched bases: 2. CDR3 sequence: CSVDDRAETQYF. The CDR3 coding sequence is TGCAGCGTTGATGACAGGGCAGAGACCCAGTACTTC.

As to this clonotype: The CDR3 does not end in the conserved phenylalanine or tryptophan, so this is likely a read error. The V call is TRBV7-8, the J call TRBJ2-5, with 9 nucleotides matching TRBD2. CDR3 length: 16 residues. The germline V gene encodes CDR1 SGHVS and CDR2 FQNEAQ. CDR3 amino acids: CASSLATSGYQGTQYV. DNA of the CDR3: TGTGCCAGCAGCTTAGCGACTAGCGGTTACCAAGGGACCCAGTACGTC.

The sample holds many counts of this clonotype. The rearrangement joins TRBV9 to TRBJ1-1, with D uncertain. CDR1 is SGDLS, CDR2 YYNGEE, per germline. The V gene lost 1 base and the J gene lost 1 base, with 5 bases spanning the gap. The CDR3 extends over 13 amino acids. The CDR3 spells CASSVQTNTEAFF. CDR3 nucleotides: TGTGCCAGCAGCGTACAAACGAACACTGAAGCTTTCTTT.

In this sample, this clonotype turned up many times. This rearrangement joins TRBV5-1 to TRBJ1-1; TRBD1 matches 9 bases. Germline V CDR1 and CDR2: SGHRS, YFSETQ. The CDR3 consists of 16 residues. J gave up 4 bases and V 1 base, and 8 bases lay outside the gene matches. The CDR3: CASSLKLGQGGTEAFF. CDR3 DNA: TGCGCCAGCAGCTTGAAATTGGGACAGGGAGGCACTGAAGCTTTCTTT.

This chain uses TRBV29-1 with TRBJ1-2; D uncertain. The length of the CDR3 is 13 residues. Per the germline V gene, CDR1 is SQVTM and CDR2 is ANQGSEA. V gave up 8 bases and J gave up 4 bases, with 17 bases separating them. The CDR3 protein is CSLSQDVGYGYTF. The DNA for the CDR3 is TGCAGCTTATCCCAAGACGTGGGCTATGGCTACACCTTC.

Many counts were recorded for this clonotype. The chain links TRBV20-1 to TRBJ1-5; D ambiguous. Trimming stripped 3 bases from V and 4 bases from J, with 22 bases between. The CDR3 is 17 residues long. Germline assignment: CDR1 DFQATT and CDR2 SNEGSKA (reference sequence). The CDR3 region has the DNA TGCAGTGCTAGCCGCGGTTCACCTAACGCTCAAAATCAGCCCCAGCATTTT. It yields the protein CSASRGSPNAQNQPQHF.

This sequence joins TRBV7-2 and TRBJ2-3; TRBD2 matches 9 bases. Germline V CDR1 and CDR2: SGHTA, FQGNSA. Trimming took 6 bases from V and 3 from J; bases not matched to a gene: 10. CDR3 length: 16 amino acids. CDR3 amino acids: CASRPTGLARTDTQYF. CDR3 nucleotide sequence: TGTGCCAGCAGACCGACCGGACTAGCGAGGACAGATACGCAGTATTTT.

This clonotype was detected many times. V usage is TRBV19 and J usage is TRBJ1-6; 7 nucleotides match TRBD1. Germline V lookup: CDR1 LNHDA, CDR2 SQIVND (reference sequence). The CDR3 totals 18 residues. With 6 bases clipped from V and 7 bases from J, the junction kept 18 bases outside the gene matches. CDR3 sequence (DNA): TGTGCCAGTAGCCCTATGGCCCGCTACAGGGGAGGAAATTCACCCCTCCACTTT. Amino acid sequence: CASSPMARYRGGNSPLHF.